This record concerns one TCR beta chain sequence. This sample was included in a study of blood T cell repertoires in COVID-19. Overall study context: Nucleic acid was either cDNA or gDNA, and it came from T cells, B-cell-depleted T cells, or PBMCs.

As processed by the authors: Estimation of nucleated cell counts was performed using reference gene primer amplification. The data were produced by immunoSEQ multiplex PCR, yet TCRdb's version contains in-frame clones alone and is incomplete. The DNA gave D and trimming, while V, J and clone size come from that table. The sample shows about 62,000 clones, 70% to 90% of them seen only once. This CDR3 region has 17 residues. J lost 0 bases, V lost 5 bases, and 10 bases had no gene match. Germline V gene data show CDR1 as SGHTA and CDR2 as FQGTGA. Sample: peripheral blood. V is TRBV7-3 and J is TRBJ2-3, with TRBD2 identical over 8 bases. The origin of this receptor is a woman of 80 years or more with acute or convalescent COVID-19. CDR3 nucleotides: TGTGCCAGCAGCCTTTTACGGACTAGCACTAGCACAGATACGCAGTATTTT. Protein: CASSLLRTSTSTDTQYF.